This TCR beta chain derives from a study of OX40 agonist ivuxolimab in advanced cancers. Study-wide results and limits: Fewer expanded clones were found on average in CD4+ than in CD8+ T cells. At 0.1 to 3.0 mg/kg and by week 6, CD4+ and CD8+ T cells in the blood had expanded clonally.

The method was immunoSEQ multiplex PCR; TCRdb's version includes in-frame clones alone and lacks a portion of them. The table lists about 36,000 clones, under 85% of them singletons. In its sample, this clone was seen a few times. Its specificity is unknown. J lost 6 bases, V lost 0 bases, and 8 bases had no gene match. Germline assignment: CDR1 SGHDN and CDR2 FVKESK. This CDR3 has 18 residues. The rearrangement links TRBV14 to TRBJ2-1, with TRBD2 matching over 13 bases. The TCR was taken from an adult with an advanced solid tumor such as melanoma, head and neck, liver or kidney cancer. Sample: CD4+ or CD8+ T cells sorted from blood, taken in a trial of the OX40 agonist ivuxolimab. In nucleotides, the CDR3 is TGTGCCAGCAGCCAAGAATTCTTAGGACTAGCGGGGGCCAATGAGCAGTTCTTC. Translation gives CASSQEFLGLAGANEQFF.